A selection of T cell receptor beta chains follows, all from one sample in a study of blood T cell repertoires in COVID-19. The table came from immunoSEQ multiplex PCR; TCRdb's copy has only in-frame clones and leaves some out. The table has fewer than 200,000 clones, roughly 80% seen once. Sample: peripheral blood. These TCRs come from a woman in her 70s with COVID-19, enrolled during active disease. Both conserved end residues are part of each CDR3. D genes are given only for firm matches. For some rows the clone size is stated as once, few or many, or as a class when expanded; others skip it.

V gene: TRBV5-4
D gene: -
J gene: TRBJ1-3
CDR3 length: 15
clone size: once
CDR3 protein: CASSLGVFSGNTIYF
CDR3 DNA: TGTGCCAGCAGCTTAGGAGTCTTCTCTGGAAACACCATATATTTT

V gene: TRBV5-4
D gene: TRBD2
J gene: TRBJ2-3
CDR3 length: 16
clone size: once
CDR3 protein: CASSPGLADPTDTQYF
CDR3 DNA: TGTGCCAGCAGCCCGGGACTAGCGGACCCCACAGATACGCAGTATTTT

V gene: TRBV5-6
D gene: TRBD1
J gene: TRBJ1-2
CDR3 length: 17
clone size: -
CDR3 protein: CASKITLNRGPEGGYTF
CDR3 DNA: TGTGCCAGCAAAATTACGCTCAACAGGGGGCCTGAAGGCGGCTACACCTTC

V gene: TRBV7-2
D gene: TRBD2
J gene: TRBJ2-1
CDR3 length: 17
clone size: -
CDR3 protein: CASSLVGTSGTHNEQFF
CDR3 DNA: TGTGCCAGCAGCTTAGTGGGGACTAGCGGGACGCACAATGAGCAGTTCTTC

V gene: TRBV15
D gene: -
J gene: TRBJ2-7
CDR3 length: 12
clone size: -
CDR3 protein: CATSDYGYEQYF
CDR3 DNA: TGTGCCACCAGCGACTACGGCTACGAGCAGTACTTC

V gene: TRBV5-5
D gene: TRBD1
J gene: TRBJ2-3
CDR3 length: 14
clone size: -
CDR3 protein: CASSLGQGGDTQYF
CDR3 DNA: TGTGCCAGCAGCCTGGGACAGGGGGGAGATACGCAGTATTTT

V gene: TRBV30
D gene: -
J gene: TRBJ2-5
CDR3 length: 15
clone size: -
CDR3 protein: CASVTGVSAQETQYF
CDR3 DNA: TGTGCCAGCGTCACGGGGGTCAGCGCGCAAGAGACCCAGTACTTC

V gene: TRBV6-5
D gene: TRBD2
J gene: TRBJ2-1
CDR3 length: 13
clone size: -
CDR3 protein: CASIPRGGRRQFF
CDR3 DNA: TGTGCCAGCATACCTCGGGGGGGGCGAAGGCAGTTCTTC

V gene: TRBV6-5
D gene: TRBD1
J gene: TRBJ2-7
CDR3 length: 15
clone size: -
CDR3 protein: CASRTGTGRAYEQYF
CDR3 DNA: TGTGCCAGCAGAACCGGGACAGGGAGGGCCTACGAGCAGTACTTC

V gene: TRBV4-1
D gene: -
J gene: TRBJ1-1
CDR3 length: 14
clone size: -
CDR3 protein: CASSQGDRNTEAFF
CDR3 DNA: TGCGCCAGCAGCCAAGGAGATAGGAACACTGAAGCTTTCTTT

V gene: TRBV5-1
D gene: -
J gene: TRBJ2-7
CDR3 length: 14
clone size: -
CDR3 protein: CASSLGGITYEQYF
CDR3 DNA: TGCGCCAGCAGCTTGGGCGGGATCACCTACGAGCAGTACTTC

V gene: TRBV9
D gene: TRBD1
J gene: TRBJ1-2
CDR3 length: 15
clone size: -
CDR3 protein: CASSVGLQGVSGYTF
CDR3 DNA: TGTGCCAGCAGCGTAGGTCTCCAGGGGGTCTCTGGCTACACCTTC

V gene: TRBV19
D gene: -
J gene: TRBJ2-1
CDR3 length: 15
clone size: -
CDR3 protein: CASSMGGDSYNEQFF
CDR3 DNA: TGTGCCAGTAGTATGGGCGGGGACTCCTACAATGAGCAGTTCTTC

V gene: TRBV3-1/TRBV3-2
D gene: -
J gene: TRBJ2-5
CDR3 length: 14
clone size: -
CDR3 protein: CASSQGGVQETQYF
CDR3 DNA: TGTGCCAGCAGCCAAGGCGGCGTTCAAGAGACCCAGTACTTC

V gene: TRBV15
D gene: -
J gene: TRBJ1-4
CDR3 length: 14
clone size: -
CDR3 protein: CATGGGQTPPKLFF
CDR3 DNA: TGTGCCACCGGGGGGGGGCAAACCCCGCCAAAACTGTTTTTT

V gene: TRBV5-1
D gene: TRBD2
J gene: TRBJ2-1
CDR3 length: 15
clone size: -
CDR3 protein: CASSSDGSSGNEQFF
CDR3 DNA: TGCGCCAGCAGCTCCGACGGGTCTAGCGGAAATGAGCAGTTCTTC

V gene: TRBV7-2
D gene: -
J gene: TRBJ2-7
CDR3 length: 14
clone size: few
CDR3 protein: CASSIPGRSYEQYF
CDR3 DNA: TGTGCCAGCAGCATCCCAGGGCGATCCTACGAGCAGTACTTC

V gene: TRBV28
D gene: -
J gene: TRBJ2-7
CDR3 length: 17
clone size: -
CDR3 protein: CASSLLGGGGSLDEQYF
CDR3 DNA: TGTGCCAGCAGTTTATTAGGGGGGGGCGGGAGCCTCGACGAGCAGTACTTC

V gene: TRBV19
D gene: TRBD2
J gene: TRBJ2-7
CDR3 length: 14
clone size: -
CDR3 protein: CASRKAGEVGEQYF
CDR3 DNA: TGTGCCAGTAGAAAAGCGGGAGAGGTAGGCGAGCAGTACTTC

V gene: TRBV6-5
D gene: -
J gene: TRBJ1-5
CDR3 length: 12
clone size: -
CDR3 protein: CASRNRDQPQHF
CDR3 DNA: TGTGCCAGCAGAAACAGGGATCAGCCCCAGCATTTT

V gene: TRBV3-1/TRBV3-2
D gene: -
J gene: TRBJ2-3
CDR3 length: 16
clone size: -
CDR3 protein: CASSQDAEGRHRTQYF
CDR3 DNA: TGTGCCAGCAGCCAAGATGCGGAGGGTCGCCACAGGACGCAGTATTTT

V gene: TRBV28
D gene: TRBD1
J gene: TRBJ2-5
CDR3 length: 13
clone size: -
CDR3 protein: CASLRDRAPTQYF
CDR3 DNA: TGTGCCAGCCTCAGGGACAGGGCACCGACCCAGTACTTC

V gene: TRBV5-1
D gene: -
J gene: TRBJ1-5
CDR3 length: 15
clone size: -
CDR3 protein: CASSLAGGSNQPQHF
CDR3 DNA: TGCGCCAGCAGCTTGGCTGGGGGGAGCAATCAGCCCCAGCATTTT

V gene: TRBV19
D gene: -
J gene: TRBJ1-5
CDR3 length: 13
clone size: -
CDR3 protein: CASSEQGPQPQHF
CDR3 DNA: TGTGCCAGTAGTGAACAGGGCCCTCAGCCCCAGCATTTT

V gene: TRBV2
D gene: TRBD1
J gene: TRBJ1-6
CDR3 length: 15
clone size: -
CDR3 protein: CASSLGGTGGESLHF
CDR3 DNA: TGTGCCAGCAGTCTAGGAGGGACAGGAGGGGAATCCCTCCACTTT

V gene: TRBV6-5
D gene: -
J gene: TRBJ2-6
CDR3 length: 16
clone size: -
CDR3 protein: CASSFTGFAGANVLTF
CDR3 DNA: TGTGCCAGCAGTTTCACAGGGTTTGCTGGGGCCAACGTCCTGACTTTC

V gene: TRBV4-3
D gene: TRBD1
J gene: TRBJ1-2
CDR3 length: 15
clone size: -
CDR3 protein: CASSIGQGANYGYTF
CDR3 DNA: TGCGCCAGCAGCATAGGACAGGGGGCTAACTATGGCTACACCTTC

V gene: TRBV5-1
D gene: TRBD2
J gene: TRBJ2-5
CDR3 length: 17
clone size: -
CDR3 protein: CASSLGLAGGPRETQYF
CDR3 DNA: TGCGCCAGCAGCTTGGGACTAGCGGGAGGGCCTAGGGAGACCCAGTACTTC

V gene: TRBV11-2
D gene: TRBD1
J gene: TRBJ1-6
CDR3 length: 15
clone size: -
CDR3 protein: CASSLIQGSNSPLHF
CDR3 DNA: TGTGCCAGCAGCTTAATACAGGGGAGTAATTCACCCCTCCACTTT

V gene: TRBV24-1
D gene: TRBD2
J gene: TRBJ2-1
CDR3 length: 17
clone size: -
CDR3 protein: CATSDLGTSGSYNEQFF
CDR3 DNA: TGTGCCACCAGTGATTTGGGGACTAGCGGGAGTTACAATGAGCAGTTCTTC

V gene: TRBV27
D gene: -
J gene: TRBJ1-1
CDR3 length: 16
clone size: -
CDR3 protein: CASRARPGRGRTEAFF
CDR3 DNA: TGTGCCAGCAGAGCCCGACCGGGACGCGGGAGGACTGAAGCTTTCTTT

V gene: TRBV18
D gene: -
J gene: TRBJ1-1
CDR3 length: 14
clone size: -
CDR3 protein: CASSPQGVGTEAFF
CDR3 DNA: TGTGCCAGCTCACCACAGGGGGTCGGCACTGAAGCTTTCTTT

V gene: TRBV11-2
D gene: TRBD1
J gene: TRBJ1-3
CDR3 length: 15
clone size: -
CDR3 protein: CASRRTGGVGNTIYF
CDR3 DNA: TGTGCCAGCAGGCGGACAGGGGGCGTCGGAAACACCATATATTTT

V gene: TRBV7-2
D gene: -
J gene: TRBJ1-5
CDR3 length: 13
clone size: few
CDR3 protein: CASSLDFNQPQHF
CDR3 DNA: TGTGCCAGCAGCTTAGACTTTAATCAGCCCCAGCATTTT

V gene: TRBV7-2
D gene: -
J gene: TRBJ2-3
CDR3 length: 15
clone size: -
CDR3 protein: CASSLGPSEADTQYF
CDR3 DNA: TGTGCCAGCAGCTTAGGGCCTAGCGAGGCAGATACGCAGTATTTT

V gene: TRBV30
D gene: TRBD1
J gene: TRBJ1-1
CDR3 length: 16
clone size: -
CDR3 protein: CAWRGQGLWPNTEAFF
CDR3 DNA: TGTGCCTGGAGAGGACAGGGGCTGTGGCCTAACACTGAAGCTTTCTTT

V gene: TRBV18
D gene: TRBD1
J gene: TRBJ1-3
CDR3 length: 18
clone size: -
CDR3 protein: CASSPRAPGGDSGNTIYF
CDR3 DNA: TGTGCCAGCTCACCACGGGCTCCAGGGGGCGACTCTGGAAACACCATATATTTT

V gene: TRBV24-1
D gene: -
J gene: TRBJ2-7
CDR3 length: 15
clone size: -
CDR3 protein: CATSDTLASVYEQYF
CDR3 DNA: TGTGCCACCAGTGATACCCTAGCGAGCGTCTACGAGCAGTACTTC

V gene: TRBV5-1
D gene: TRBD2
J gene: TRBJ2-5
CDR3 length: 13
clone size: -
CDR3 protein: CASSSGLAETQYF
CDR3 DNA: TGCGCCAGCAGCTCCGGACTAGCCGAGACCCAGTACTTC

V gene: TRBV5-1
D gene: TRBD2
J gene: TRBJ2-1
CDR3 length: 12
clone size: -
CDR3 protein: CASSLTGGEQFF
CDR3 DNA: TGCGCCAGCAGCTTAACGGGAGGTGAGCAGTTCTTC

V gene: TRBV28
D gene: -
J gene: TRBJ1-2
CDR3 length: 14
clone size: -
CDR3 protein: CASSLPLQGAGYTF
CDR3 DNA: TGTGCCAGCAGTTTGCCATTACAGGGAGCTGGCTACACCTTC

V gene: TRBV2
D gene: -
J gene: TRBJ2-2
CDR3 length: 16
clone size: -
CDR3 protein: CATSSQSTGRTGELFF
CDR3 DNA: TGTGCCACCTCGTCTCAATCGACAGGGAGGACCGGGGAGCTGTTTTTT

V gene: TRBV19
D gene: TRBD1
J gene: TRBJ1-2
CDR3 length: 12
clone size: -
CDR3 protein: CASRDRGAGYTF
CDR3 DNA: TGTGCCAGTCGGGACAGGGGTGCTGGCTACACCTTC

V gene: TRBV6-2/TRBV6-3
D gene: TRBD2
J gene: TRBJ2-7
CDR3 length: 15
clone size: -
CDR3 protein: CASSYPSTSDYEQYF
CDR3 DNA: TGTGCCAGCAGTTACCCCTCGACTAGCGACTACGAGCAGTACTTC

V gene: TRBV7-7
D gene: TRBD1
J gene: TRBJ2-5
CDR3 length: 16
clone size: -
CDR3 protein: CASSLFGSRGQETQYF
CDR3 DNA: TGTGCCAGCAGCTTGTTTGGTTCCAGGGGGCAAGAGACCCAGTACTTC

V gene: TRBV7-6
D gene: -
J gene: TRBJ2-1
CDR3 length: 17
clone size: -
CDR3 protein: CASSLSHGRAAYNEQFF
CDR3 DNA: TGTGCCAGCAGCTTATCCCACGGGCGGGCCGCCTACAATGAGCAGTTCTTC

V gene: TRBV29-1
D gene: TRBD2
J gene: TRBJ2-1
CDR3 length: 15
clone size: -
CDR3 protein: CSVEGVAGPGDEQFF
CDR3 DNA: TGCAGCGTTGAGGGAGTAGCGGGGCCTGGGGATGAGCAGTTCTTC

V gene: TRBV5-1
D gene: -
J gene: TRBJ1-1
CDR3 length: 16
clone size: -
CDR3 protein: CASSLGPGRVGTEAFF
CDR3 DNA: TGCGCCAGCAGCTTGGGGCCAGGCAGGGTGGGCACTGAAGCTTTCTTT

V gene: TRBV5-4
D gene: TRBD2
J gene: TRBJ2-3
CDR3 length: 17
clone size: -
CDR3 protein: CASSSKWTSGNQDTQYF
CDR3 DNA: TGTGCCAGCAGCTCCAAATGGACTAGCGGGAACCAAGATACGCAGTATTTT

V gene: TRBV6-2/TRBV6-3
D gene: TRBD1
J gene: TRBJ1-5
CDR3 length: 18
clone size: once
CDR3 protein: CASSPVLGQGASNQPQHF
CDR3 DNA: TGTGCCAGCAGTCCGGTCCTGGGACAGGGGGCGAGCAATCAGCCCCAGCATTTT

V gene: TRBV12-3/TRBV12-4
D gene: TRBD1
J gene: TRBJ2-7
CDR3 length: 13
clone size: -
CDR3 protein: CASSHNQGVEQYF
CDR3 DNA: TGTGCCAGCAGCCACAACCAGGGGGTCGAGCAGTACTTC